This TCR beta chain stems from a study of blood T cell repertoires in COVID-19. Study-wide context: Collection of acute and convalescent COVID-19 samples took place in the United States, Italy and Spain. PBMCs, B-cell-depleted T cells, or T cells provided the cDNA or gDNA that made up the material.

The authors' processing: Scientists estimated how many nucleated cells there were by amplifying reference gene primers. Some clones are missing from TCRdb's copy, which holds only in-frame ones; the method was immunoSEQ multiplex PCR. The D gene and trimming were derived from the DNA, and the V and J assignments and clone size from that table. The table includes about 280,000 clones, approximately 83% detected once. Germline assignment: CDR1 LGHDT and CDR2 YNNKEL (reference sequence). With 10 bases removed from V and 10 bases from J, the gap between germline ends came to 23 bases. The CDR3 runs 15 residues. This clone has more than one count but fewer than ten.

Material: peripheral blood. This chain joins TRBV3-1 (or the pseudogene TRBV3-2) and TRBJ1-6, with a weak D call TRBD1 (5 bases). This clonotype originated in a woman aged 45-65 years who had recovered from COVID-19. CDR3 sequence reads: CATRGGGAGSSPLHF. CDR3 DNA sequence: TGTGCCACCCGGGGCGGGGGAGCGGGTAGCTCACCCCTCCACTTT.